This T cell receptor (beta chain) was retrieved from a study of response to subunit inactivated influenza vaccine. The CDR3 has 14 amino acids. Germline CDR1 DFQATT, CDR2 SNEGSKA (reference sequence). V lost 8 bases and J 2 bases, leaving 16 bases between the germline ends. A few counts support this clonotype. Its specificity is unknown. Study-level points and caveats: Each seasonal influenza vaccination recruits few new T cells, the authors suggested.

TCRdb re-derived calls from the RT-PCR reads in MiXCR, one entry per CDR3 protein. The table has 450,000 to 600,000 distinct CDR3 sequences, 6% to 9% seen once. The V call is TRBV20-1, the J call TRBJ2-4, with D hard to call. This specimen was PBMCs from blood, taken around 25 months after vaccination. The clonotype comes from a man aged 45 to 70 who received an inactivated influenza vaccine. The CDR3 DNA sequence: TGCAGTCCGTATAGCCCCGGAACCAAAAACATTCAGTACTTC. Amino acids: CSPYSPGTKNIQYF.